This passage covers 23 T cell receptor beta chains from one sample sequenced in a study of graft-versus-host responses after intestinal transplantation. The protocol was immunoSEQ multiplex PCR, while the TCRdb copy is restricted to in-frame clones and leaves out a portion. Counted here are nearly 30,000 clones, about three quarters occurring once; the ten biggest clones make up approximately 3%. Grafts had their tissue processed, releasing intraepithelial and lamina propria lymphocytes. The specimen was ileum tissue, collected 98 days after intestinal transplantation. These receptors were collected from a human patient who received an intestinal transplant, so some T cells may come from the graft donor.

The chain is built from TRBV21-1 and TRBJ1-6. TRBV21-1 is noted as a pseudogene. The CDR3 consists of 17 residues. CDR3 in DNA: TGTGCCAGCAGCAAAGGACAAATAGCTTCCTATAATTCACCCCTCCACTTT. Encoded protein: CASSKGQIASYNSPLHF.

The V gene is TRBV2, the J gene TRBJ1-1; TRBD1 matches at 7 bases. With V trimmed by 3 bases and J by 8 bases, 12 bases remained unmatched. CDR1 is SNHLY and CDR2 is FYNNEI in the germline V gene. The CDR3 has 15 amino acids. The CDR3: CASSDAMTGIAEAFF. The CDR3 DNA reads as TGTGCCAGCAGTGATGCGATGACAGGGATAGCAGAAGCTTTCTTT.

The rearrangement uses TRBV5-1 and TRBJ2-3, with a possible D match to TRBD2 (5 bases). V was pared by 3 bases and J by 4 bases, with 12 bases between. CDR1 and CDR2 (germline): SGHRS, YFSETQ. The CDR3 totals 14 residues. In DNA form, the CDR3 reads TGCGCCAGCAGCTGGTGGGGAGCGGCAGATACGCAGTATTTT. This gives the protein CASSWWGAADTQYF.

The chain carries TRBV4-1 and TRBJ2-1, with D possibly being TRBD1 (6 bases). Per germline, CDR1 MGHRA and CDR2 YSYEKL. V lost 3 bases and J 0 bases, leaving 6 bases between the germline ends. The CDR3 is made up of 14 amino acids. The CDR3 sequence: CASSQGASYNEQFF. CDR3 nucleotide sequence: TGCGCCAGCAGCCAGGGGGCCTCCTACAATGAGCAGTTCTTC.

This chain uses TRBV4-1 with TRBJ2-1; 9 nucleotides match TRBD1. The CDR3 contains 15 residues. V shed 3 bases and J 7 bases; nucleotides not matched to a gene: 7. CDR1 MGHRA and CDR2 YSYEKL come from the germline V gene. The CDR3 spells CASSHNPGQGNEQFF. The CDR3 DNA reads TGCGCCAGCAGCCATAACCCGGGACAGGGTAATGAGCAGTTCTTC.

V and J are TRBV30 and TRBJ2-7, with D perhaps matching TRBD2 (5 bases). The CDR3 extends over 11 amino acids. The V gene's germline CDR1 is GTSNPN and CDR2 SVGIG (reference sequence). Trimming removed 3 bases from V and 6 bases from J, with 9 bases in between. CDR3 DNA: TGTGCCTGGAGGAGGGATGGCGAGCAGTACTTC. This translates into CAWRRDGEQYF.

The V and J genes are TRBV30 and TRBJ2-1; D is undetermined. Looked up from germline, CDR1 is GTSNPN and CDR2 is SVGIG (reference sequence). Trimming cost V 0 bases and J 6 bases, with 12 bases left between them. The CDR3 has 14 residues. CDR3 DNA: TGTGCCTGGAGTGTAGGTGGGCCCGGCAATGAGCAGTTCTTC. It codes for CAWSVGGPGNEQFF.

This chain joins TRBV11-2 and TRBJ2-7, with TRBD1 identical over 7 bases. Germline V lookup: CDR1 SGHAT, CDR2 FQNNGV. V gave up 5 bases and J gave up 2 bases; unmatched junction bases: 6. This CDR3 has 14 amino acids. CDR3 loop: CASSPSQGAYEQYF. DNA for the CDR3: TGTGCCAGCAGCCCAAGCCAGGGGGCCTACGAGCAGTACTTC.

This chain uses TRBV14 with TRBJ2-5; unclear D gene. Deletions cut 0 bases from V and 5 bases from J, with 16 bases between. Germline CDR1 reads SGHDN; CDR2 reads FVKESK. The CDR3 has 16 residues. DNA for the CDR3: TGTGCCAGCAGCCAAGAAAGGGCACCCGTCGTGGAGACCCAGTACTTC. Translating gives CASSQERAPVVETQYF.

The gene calls are TRBV5-1 and TRBJ1-2; 10 bases are shared with TRBD1. The CDR3 is made up of 13 amino acids. Looked up from germline, CDR1 is SGHRS and CDR2 is YFSETQ. J gave up 7 bases and V 6 bases, and 6 bases lay outside the gene matches. Written as DNA, the CDR3 is TGCGCCAGCACCTCTGGACAGGGGGTTGGCTACACCTTC. As protein: CASTSGQGVGYTF.

This clone was counted only a few times. Written as DNA, the CDR3 is TGTGCCAGCAGTGGTGGGGTAAACTCCTACAATGAGCAGTTCTTC. This gives the protein CASSGGVNSYNEQFF. The chain recombines TRBV2 with TRBJ2-1; D is unclear. Looked up from germline, CDR1 is SNHLY and CDR2 is FYNNEI. Between the trimmed V and J ends, which lost 4 bases and 0 bases, there was a span of 10 bases. CDR3 size: 15 residues.

This sequence joins TRBV27 and TRBJ2-7; the D gene is possibly TRBD1 (6 bases). V dropped 6 bases and J dropped 4 bases, with 19 bases sitting between them. The CDR3 sequence is 15 residues long. Germline V gene sequence: CDR1 MNHEY, CDR2 SMNVEV (reference sequence). CDR3 protein: CASSPDSLSLYEQYF. The CDR3 DNA reads as TGTGCCAGCAGCCCGGACAGCTTAAGTTTATACGAGCAGTACTTC.

The V call is TRBV7-3, the J call TRBJ2-3; D ambiguous. Germline V lookup: CDR1 SGHTA, CDR2 FQGTGA. The CDR3 runs 13 residues. V shed 5 bases and J shed 4 bases, with 10 bases lying between them. As DNA, the CDR3 is TGTGCCAGCAGCGCTCTTATGCCAGATACGCAGTATTTT. It specifies CASSALMPDTQYF. The variable domain in full, completed from reference TRBV7-3 and TRBJ2-3, reads GAGVSQTPSNKVTEKGKYVELRCDPISGHTALYWYRQSLGQGPEFLIYFQGTGAADDSGLPNDRFFAVRPEGSVSTLKIQRTERGDSAVYLCASSALMPDTQYFGPGTRLTVL.

The gene calls are TRBV5-5 and TRBJ2-1, with D maybe TRBD1 (6 bases). CDR1 and CDR2 from the germline V gene are SGHKS and YYEKEE (reference sequence). Trimming left V 2 bases short and J 5 bases short, with 14 bases between. The CDR3 loop spans 15 amino acids. The CDR3 is CASSFQGIVDNEQFF. CDR3 bases: TGTGCCAGCAGCTTCCAGGGGATTGTGGACAATGAGCAGTTCTTC.

V gene TRBV2 combines with J gene TRBJ2-2; D is perhaps TRBD1 or TRBD2 (5 bases each). Trimming stripped 8 bases from V and 0 bases from J, with 7 bases between. The CDR3 contains 13 residues. From germline, CDR1 is SNHLY and CDR2 FYNNEI. The CDR3 is CASVGANTGELFF. Here the CDR3 DNA reads TGTGCCAGCGTGGGGGCGAACACCGGGGAGCTGTTTTTT.

The rearrangement uses TRBV27 and TRBJ2-1; D is uncertain. Germline values: CDR1 MNHEY, CDR2 SMNVEV (reference sequence). V dropped 2 bases and J dropped 10 bases, with 9 bases sitting between them. This CDR3 spans 12 amino acids. The CDR3 nucleotides are TGTGCCAGCAGTTTAGTAGGGCGCGAGCAGTTCTTC. Its protein is CASSLVGREQFF.

CDR3 nucleotides: TGTGCCGCCCGGGACAGAAACTATGGCTACACCTTC. This gives the protein CAARDRNYGYTF. The chain links TRBV28 to TRBJ1-2; 7 positions match TRBD1. Losses at the gene ends were 11 bases for V and 2 bases for J; bases not matched to a gene: 5. The CDR3 runs 12 residues. Germline CDR1 reads MDHEN; CDR2 reads SYDVKM.

The genes are TRBV18 and TRBJ2-2; 7 bases agree with TRBD2. The CDR3 covers 15 residues. Germline V gene data show CDR1 as KGHSH and CDR2 as LQKENI. J was trimmed by 5 bases and V by 3 bases; bases with no gene match: 6. The CDR3 reads CASSPQGSGTGELFF. The DNA for the CDR3 is TGTGCCAGCTCACCTCAGGGTAGCGGGACCGGGGAGCTGTTTTTT.

The J gene is TRBJ2-7, the V gene TRBV4-2, with unresolved D. Germline loops: CDR1 LGHNA, CDR2 YNFKEQ. CDR3 length: 15 residues. Trimming stripped 2 bases from V and 1 base from J, with 12 bases between. CDR3 in DNA: TGTGCCAGCAGCCAACCCACTTCTCGTTCCTACGAGCAGTACTTC. It encodes CASSQPTSRSYEQYF.

The V and J genes are TRBV6-6 and TRBJ2-7; possibly TRBD1 for D (6 bases). The ends were cut back, 0 bases at V and 6 bases at J, with 12 bases in the middle. The CDR3 consists of 14 residues. Germline CDR1 is MNHNY and CDR2 is SVGAGI (reference sequence). The CDR3 loop reads CASSYSGTFVEQYF. DNA for the CDR3: TGTGCCAGCAGTTACTCTGGGACATTCGTCGAGCAGTACTTC.

The rearrangement joins TRBV6-5 to TRBJ2-7; D call uncertain. Trimming shortened V by 0 bases and J by 5 bases, and 14 bases separated the two germline ends. The CDR3 has 15 amino acids. Germline V CDR1 and CDR2: MNHEY, SVGAGI. CDR3 sequence (DNA): TGTGCCAGCAGTTACTCCCGGCTTTGGGTGGACGAGCAGTACTTC. This codes for CASSYSRLWVDEQYF.

The rearrangement links TRBV6-6 to TRBJ2-2; D might be TRBD2 (6 bases). Per germline, CDR1 MNHNY and CDR2 SVGAGI (reference sequence). CDR3 length equals 15 residues. The V gene lost 6 bases and the J gene lost 4 bases, with 15 bases spanning the gap. The CDR3 here is CASSHVTGGTGELFF. The CDR3 DNA reads as TGTGCCAGCAGCCATGTCACCGGGGGCACCGGGGAGCTGTTTTTT.

The chain couples TRBV25-1 to TRBJ1-2; D gene unclear. V shed 10 bases and J shed 6 bases, with 15 bases lying between them. Germline values: CDR1 MGHDK, CDR2 SYGVNS. The CDR3 covers 12 residues. The CDR3 nucleotides read TGTGCCACAAATAGCCCAGTAGATGGCTACACCTTC. It codes for CATNSPVDGYTF.